This T cell receptor beta chain was sequenced in a study of T cell responses to AZD1222 COVID-19 vaccine. Study-level information: Second-dose schedules of about 4 or about 12 weeks were combined.

General observations from the study: Repertoires were obtained solely post-peak T cell response. Of spike-specific TCRs, nearly half reportedly target regions left unmutated in variants. At baseline, seropositivity was found in only a handful of AZD1222 recipients.

Assay used: immunoSEQ multiplex PCR; TCRdb lists only in-frame clones, some missing. The repertoire has approximately 140,000 clones, more than 75% of them found once; the top ten carry less than 5.5%. With respect to this clone: As yet, its antigen is unknown.

The ends were cut back, 3 bases at V and 7 bases at J, with 12 bases in the middle. From germline, CDR1 is ENHRY and CDR2 SYGVKD. This CDR3 comprises 14 residues. V is TRBV10-3 and J is TRBJ1-4; perhaps TRBD1 as D (6 bases). The clonotype comes from an adult in good health. The sample in question was peripheral blood, obtained on day 0 of AZD1222 vaccination. The CDR3 sequence is CAISELGGGEKLFF. The DNA of the CDR3 is TGTGCCATCAGTGAACTTGGGGGCGGTGAAAAACTGTTTTTT.